The present T cell receptor beta chain was sequenced within a study of blood T cell repertoires in COVID-19. This clone was observed a handful of times. Libraries were prepared by immunoSEQ multiplex PCR; TCRdb keeps only in-frame clonotypes and omits some of them. Among 100,000 to 120,000 clones listed, less than 75% were seen once. The CDR3 loop spans 14 amino acids. Germline CDR1 SGDLS, CDR2 YYNGEE. V was clipped by 4 bases and J by 9 bases; unmatched bases: 4. The chain uses TRBV9 and TRBJ1-6; 10 bases are shared with TRBD1. The sample taken for sequencing was peripheral blood. This clonotype originated in a woman aged 60-70 years with acute or convalescent COVID-19. DNA of the CDR3: TGTGCCAGCAGCACCGGGACAGGGGCTTCACCCCTCCACTTT. Translation gives CASSTGTGASPLHF.